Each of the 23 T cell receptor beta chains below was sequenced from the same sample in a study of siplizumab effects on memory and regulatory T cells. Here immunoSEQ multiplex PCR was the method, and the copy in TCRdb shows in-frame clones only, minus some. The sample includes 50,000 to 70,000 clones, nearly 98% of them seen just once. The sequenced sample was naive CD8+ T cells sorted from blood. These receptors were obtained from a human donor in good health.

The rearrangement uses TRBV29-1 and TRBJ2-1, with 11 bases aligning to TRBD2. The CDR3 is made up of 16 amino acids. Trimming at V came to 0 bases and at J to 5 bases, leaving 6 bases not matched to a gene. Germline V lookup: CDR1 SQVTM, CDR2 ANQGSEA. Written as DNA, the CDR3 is TGCAGCGTTGAAGATTGGAGACTAGCGGGGAACAATGAGCAGTTCTTC. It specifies CSVEDWRLAGNNEQFF.

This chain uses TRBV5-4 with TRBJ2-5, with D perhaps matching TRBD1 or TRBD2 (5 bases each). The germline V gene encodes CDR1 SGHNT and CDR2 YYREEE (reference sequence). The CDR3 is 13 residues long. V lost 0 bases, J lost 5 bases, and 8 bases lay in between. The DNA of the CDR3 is TGTGCCAGCAGCTTGGGAGGGACCGAGACCCAGTACTTC. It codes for CASSLGGTETQYF. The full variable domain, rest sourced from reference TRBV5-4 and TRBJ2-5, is ETGVTQSPTHLIKTRGQQVTLRCSSQSGHNTVSWYQQALGQGPQFIFQYYREEENGRGNFPPRFSGLQFPNYSSELNVNALELDDSALYLCASSLGGTETQYFGPGTRLLVL.

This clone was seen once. CDR3 DNA: TGTGCCAGCAGCCCGAGATGGGAGCAAGAGACCCAGTACTTC. Its protein product is CASSPRWEQETQYF. The chain couples TRBV9 to TRBJ2-5, with TRBD2 as a possible D gene (5 bases). CDR3 length: 14 residues. V was trimmed by 4 bases and J by 2 bases, leaving 12 bases between them. The germline gives CDR1 SGDLS, CDR2 YYNGEE.

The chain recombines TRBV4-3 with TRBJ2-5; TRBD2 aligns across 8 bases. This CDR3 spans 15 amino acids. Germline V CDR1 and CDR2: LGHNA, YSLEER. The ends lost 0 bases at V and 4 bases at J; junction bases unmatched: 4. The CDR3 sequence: CASSQDRGGRETQYF. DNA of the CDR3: TGCGCCAGCAGCCAAGATCGGGGGGGCCGAGAGACCCAGTACTTC.

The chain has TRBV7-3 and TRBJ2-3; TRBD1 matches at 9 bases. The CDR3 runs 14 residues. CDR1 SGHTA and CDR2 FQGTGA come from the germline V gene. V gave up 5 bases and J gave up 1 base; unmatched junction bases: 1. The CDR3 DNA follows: TGTGCCAGCAGCCGGACAGGGGGCACAGATACGCAGTATTTT. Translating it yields CASSRTGGTDTQYF. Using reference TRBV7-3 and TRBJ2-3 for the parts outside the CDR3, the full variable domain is GAGVSQTPSNKVTEKGKYVELRCDPISGHTALYWYRQSLGQGPEFLIYFQGTGAADDSGLPNDRFFAVRPEGSVSTLKIQRTERGDSAVYLCASSRTGGTDTQYFGPGTRLTVL.

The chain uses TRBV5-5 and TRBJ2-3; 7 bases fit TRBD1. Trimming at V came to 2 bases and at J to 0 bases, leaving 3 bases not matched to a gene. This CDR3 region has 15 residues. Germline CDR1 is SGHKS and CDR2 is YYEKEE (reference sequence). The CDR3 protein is CASSLLQGSTDTQYF. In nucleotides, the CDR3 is TGTGCCAGCAGCTTACTACAGGGGAGCACAGATACGCAGTATTTT.

The CDR3 protein is CASSPGHAYEQYF. The CDR3 DNA follows: TGTGCCAGTAGTCCGGGACACGCCTACGAGCAGTACTTC. J is TRBJ2-7 and V is TRBV19; the D gene is possibly TRBD1 (6 bases). The V gene's germline CDR1 is LNHDA and CDR2 SQIVND (reference sequence). The CDR3 runs to 13 residues. V was trimmed by 5 bases and J by 2 bases, leaving 10 bases between them.

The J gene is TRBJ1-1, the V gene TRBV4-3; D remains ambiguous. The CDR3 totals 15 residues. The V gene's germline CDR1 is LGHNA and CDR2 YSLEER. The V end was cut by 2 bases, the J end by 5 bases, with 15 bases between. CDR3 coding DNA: TGCGCCAGCAGCCAATTTCCGGACTCCAGAACTGAAGCTTTCTTT. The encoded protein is CASSQFPDSRTEAFF.

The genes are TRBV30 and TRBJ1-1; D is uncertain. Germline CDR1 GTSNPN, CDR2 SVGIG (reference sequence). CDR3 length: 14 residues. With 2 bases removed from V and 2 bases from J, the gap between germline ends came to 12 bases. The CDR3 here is CAWSPPYVNTEAFF. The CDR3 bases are TGTGCCTGGAGTCCCCCCTACGTCAACACTGAAGCTTTCTTT.

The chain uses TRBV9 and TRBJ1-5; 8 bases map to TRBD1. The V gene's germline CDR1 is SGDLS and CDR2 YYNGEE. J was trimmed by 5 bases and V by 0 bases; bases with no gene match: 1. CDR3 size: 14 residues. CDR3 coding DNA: TGTGCCAGCAGCGTAGGGACAGGGTATCAGCCCCAGCATTTT. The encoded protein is CASSVGTGYQPQHF.

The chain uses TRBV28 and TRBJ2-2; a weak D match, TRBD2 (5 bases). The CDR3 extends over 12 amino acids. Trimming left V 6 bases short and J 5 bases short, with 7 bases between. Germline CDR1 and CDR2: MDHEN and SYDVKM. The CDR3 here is CASSPGTGELFF. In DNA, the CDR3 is TGTGCCAGCAGCCCGGGAACCGGGGAGCTGTTTTTT.

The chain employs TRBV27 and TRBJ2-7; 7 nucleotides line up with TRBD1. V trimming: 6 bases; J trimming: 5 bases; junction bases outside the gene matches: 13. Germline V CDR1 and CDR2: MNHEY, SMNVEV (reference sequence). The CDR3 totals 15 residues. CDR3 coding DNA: TGTGCCAGCAGCCAACCACAGGGGTTGGTCGACGAGCAGTACTTC. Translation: CASSQPQGLVDEQYF.

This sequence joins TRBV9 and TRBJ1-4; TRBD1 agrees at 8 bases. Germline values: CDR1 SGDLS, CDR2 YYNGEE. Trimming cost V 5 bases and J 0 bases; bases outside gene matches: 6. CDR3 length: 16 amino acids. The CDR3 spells CASSQGQGTTNEKLFF. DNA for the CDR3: TGTGCCAGCAGTCAAGGACAGGGTACAACTAATGAAAAACTGTTTTTT. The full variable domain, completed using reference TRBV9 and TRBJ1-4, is DSGVTQTPKHLITATGQRVTLRCSPRSGDLSVYWYQQSLDQGLQFLIQYYNGEERAKGNILERFSAQQFPDLHSELNLSSLELGDSALYFCASSQGQGTTNEKLFFGSGTQLSVL.

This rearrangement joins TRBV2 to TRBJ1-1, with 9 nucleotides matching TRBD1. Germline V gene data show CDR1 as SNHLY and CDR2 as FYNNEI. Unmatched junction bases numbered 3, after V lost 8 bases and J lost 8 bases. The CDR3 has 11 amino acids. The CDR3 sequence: CASRGQGEAFF. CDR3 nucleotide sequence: TGTGCCAGCCGGGGACAGGGAGAAGCTTTCTTT.

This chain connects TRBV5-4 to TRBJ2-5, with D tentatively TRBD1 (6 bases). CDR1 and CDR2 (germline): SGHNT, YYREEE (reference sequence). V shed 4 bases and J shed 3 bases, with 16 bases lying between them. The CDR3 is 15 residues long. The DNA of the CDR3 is TGTGCCAGCAGCCCGAGCCCCCCAGGGGAAGAGACCCAGTACTTC. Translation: CASSPSPPGEETQYF.

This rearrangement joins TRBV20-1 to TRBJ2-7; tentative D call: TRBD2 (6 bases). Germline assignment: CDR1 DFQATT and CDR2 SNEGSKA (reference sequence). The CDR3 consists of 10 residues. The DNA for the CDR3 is TGCAACCCGGGGAGGTACGAGCAGTACTTC. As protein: CNPGRYEQYF.

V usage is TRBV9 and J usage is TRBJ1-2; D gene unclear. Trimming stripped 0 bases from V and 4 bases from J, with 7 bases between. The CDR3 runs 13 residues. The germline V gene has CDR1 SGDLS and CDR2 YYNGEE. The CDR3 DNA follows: TGTGCCAGCAGCGTAGGTCAGAGCTATGGCTACACCTTC. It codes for CASSVGQSYGYTF. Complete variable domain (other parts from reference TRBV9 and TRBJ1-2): DSGVTQTPKHLITATGQRVTLRCSPRSGDLSVYWYQQSLDQGLQFLIQYYNGEERAKGNILERFSAQQFPDLHSELNLSSLELGDSALYFCASSVGQSYGYTFGSGTRLTVV.

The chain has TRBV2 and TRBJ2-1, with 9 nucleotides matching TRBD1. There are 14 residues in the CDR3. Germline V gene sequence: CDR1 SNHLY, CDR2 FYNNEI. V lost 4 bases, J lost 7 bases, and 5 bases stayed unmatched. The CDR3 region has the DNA TGTGCCAGCAGTGCCGGGACAGGGATTAATGAGCAGTTCTTC. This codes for CASSAGTGINEQFF.

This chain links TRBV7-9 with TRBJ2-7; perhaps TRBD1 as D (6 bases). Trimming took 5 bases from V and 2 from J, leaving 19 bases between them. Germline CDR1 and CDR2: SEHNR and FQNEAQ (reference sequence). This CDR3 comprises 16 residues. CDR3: CASSRTDGQLAYEQYF. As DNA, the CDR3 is TGTGCCAGCAGCCGCACTGACGGACAGCTCGCCTACGAGCAGTACTTC.

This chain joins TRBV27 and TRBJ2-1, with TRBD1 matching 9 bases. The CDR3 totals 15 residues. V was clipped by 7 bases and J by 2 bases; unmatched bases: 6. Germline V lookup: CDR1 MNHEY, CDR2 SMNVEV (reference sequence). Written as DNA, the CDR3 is TGTGCCAGCAAACCGGGACAGGGTCCCTACAATGAGCAGTTCTTC. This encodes CASKPGQGPYNEQFF.

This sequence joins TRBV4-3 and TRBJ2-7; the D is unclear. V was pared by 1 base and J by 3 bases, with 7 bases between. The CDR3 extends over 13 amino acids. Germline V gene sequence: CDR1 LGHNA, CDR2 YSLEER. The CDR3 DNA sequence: TGCGCCAGCAGCCAAGGGACCGGCTACGAGCAGTACTTC. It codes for CASSQGTGYEQYF.

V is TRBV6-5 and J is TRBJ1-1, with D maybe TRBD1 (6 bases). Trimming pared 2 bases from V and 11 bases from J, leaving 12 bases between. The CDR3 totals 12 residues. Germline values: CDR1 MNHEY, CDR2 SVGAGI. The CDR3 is CASSYTTGEAFF. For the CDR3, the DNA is TGTGCCAGCAGTTACACGACAGGAGAGGCTTTCTTT.

CDR3 coding DNA: TGTGCCAGCAGTTACGCTACAGGGGGCGGGGAGCTGTTTTTT. It is translated as CASSYATGGGELFF. V gene TRBV7-6 combines with J gene TRBJ2-2; 8 nucleotides agree with TRBD1. The CDR3 totals 14 residues. Germline lookup yields CDR1 SGHVS and CDR2 FNYEAQ. Trimming cost V 6 bases and J 7 bases; bases outside gene matches: 7.